A single sample gave rise to the 23 T cell receptor beta chains below, sequenced in a study of control samples from healthy donors and cancer patients. TCRdb's copy holds only in-frame clones and misses some; the assay was immunoSEQ multiplex PCR. The sample yields around 170,000 clones, about 86% seen once. The sample taken for sequencing was blood. The origin of the receptors is a woman younger than 45 in good health.

This clone was counted once. The junction differs from germline at one of its ends, possibly a read error. The rearrangement uses TRBV12-3 or TRBV12-4 and TRBJ1-2; TRBD1 aligns across 8 bases. The CDR3 is 9 residues long. The CDR3 DNA is TGTGCCTTACGACAGGGGCAAGACTTC. Protein sequence: CALRQGQDF.

The chain has TRBV12-3 or TRBV12-4 and TRBJ2-3; TRBD2 aligns across 9 bases. The ends lost 6 bases at V and 6 bases at J; junction bases unmatched: 4. The CDR3 runs to 13 residues. The DNA of the CDR3 is TGTGCCAGCAGACGTAGCGGGGGTGATACGCAGTATTTT. It yields the protein CASRRSGGDTQYF.

The rearrangement links TRBV24-1 to TRBJ2-3, with 12 bases identical to TRBD2. The V gene's germline CDR1 is KGHDR and CDR2 SFDVKD. The CDR3 runs 20 residues. Trimming took 4 bases from V and 1 from J; bases not matched to a gene: 14. CDR3 nucleotides: TGTGCCACCAGTGACCTAGGCGGACTAGCGGGGCTTGACGGCACAGATACGCAGTATTTT. Protein product: CATSDLGGLAGLDGTDTQYF.

This clone was seen a handful of times. The chain recombines TRBV7-9 with TRBJ1-5, with D unresolved. This CDR3 has 15 amino acids. CDR1 is SEHNR, CDR2 FQNEAQ, per germline (reference sequence). V gave up 4 bases and J gave up 7 bases, with 17 bases separating them. DNA of the CDR3: TGTGCCAGCAGCTCCACTCTTAAGGGTTCGCAGCCCCAGCATTTT. This gives the protein CASSSTLKGSQPQHF.

The rearrangement joins TRBV9 to TRBJ1-2; D gene unclear. The CDR3 has 14 amino acids. Trimming left V 0 bases short and J 8 bases short, with 14 bases between. In germline, CDR1 is SGDLS, CDR2 YYNGEE. CDR3 in DNA: TGTGCCAGCAGCGTAGAAGGCAGCCTTGAAGGCTACACCTTC. Its translation is CASSVEGSLEGYTF.

This clone was seen only once. The gene calls are TRBV5-1 and TRBJ2-1; 9 nucleotides align to TRBD2. There are 16 residues in the CDR3. Germline V CDR1 and CDR2: SGHRS, YFSETQ. The V segment lost 0 bases and the J segment 6 bases; nucleotides outside the gene matches: 7. The DNA of the CDR3 is TGCGCCAGCAGCTTGGATCTGGCGGGAGGGCGCAATGAGCAGTTCTTC. This sequence encodes CASSLDLAGGRNEQFF.

This clone was counted a single time. The chain uses TRBV29-1 and TRBJ2-3; unclear D gene. Germline CDR1 and CDR2: SQVTM and ANQGSEA. The CDR3 is made up of 15 amino acids. V shed 2 bases and J shed 2 bases, with 14 bases lying between them. The CDR3 is CSVERLQATTDTQYF. The CDR3 bases are TGCAGCGTTGAAAGATTACAAGCAACCACAGATACGCAGTATTTT.

This chain links TRBV5-4 with TRBJ2-7; D gene uncertain. CDR3 length: 13 residues. V was clipped by 3 bases and J by 3 bases, with 10 bases between them. From germline, CDR1 is SGHNT and CDR2 YYREEE (reference sequence). CDR3 coding DNA: TGTGCCAGCAGCTGGCCCTACAGCTACGAGCAGTACTTC. Amino acids: CASSWPYSYEQYF.

V and J are TRBV11-2 and TRBJ2-3, with D possibly matching TRBD1 (5 bases). This CDR3 has 17 residues. Germline CDR1 SGHAT, CDR2 FQNNGV. V gave up 5 bases and J gave up 0 bases, with 18 bases separating them. The CDR3 DNA reads TGTGCCAGCAGCCTAGGGGAATGGCGTTCTAGCACAGATACGCAGTATTTT. Translation gives CASSLGEWRSSTDTQYF.

This chain uses TRBV19 with TRBJ1-5; D ambiguous. CDR1 LNHDA and CDR2 SQIVND come from the germline V gene (reference sequence). Trimming shortened V by 1 base and J by 0 bases, and 10 bases separated the two germline ends. CDR3 length equals 16 residues. The CDR3 nucleotides read TGTGCCAGTAGTATAGGTCAGGCGAATAGCAATCAGCCCCAGCATTTT. Translation gives CASSIGQANSNQPQHF.

J is TRBJ1-1 and V is TRBV20-1; D is perhaps TRBD1 (5 bases). Germline V CDR1 and CDR2: DFQATT, SNEGSKA (reference sequence). The ends were cut back, 3 bases at V and 1 base at J, with 15 bases in the middle. The CDR3 covers 15 residues. CDR3 coding DNA: TGCAGTGCTAGTGGTAGGTTGAGGGGGAACACTGAAGCTTTCTTT. Encoded protein: CSASGRLRGNTEAFF.

V gene TRBV27 combines with J gene TRBJ1-2; 10 bases are shared with TRBD1. CDR3 length: 14 residues. Losses at the gene ends were 2 bases for V and 7 bases for J; bases not matched to a gene: 4. Germline CDR1 reads MNHEY; CDR2 reads SMNVEV (reference sequence). Written as DNA, the CDR3 is TGTGCCAGCAGTTTAACGGGACAGGGGTTTGGCTACACCTTC. It translates to CASSLTGQGFGYTF.

The genes are TRBV12-5 and TRBJ2-5; D might be TRBD2 (5 bases). This CDR3 spans 16 amino acids. Germline CDR1 and CDR2: LGHNT and FRNRAP. Deletions cut 1 base from V and 2 bases from J, with 14 bases between. Here the CDR3 DNA reads TGTGCTAGTGGTTTGGATCGGGATACCGTTCAAGAGACCCAGTACTTC. This translates into CASGLDRDTVQETQYF.

This clone was seen only a few times. The chain links TRBV5-1 to TRBJ1-1, with no clear D. V was cut by 2 bases and J by 1 base, with 3 bases left in between. The CDR3 is made up of 12 amino acids. Germline CDR1 is SGHRS and CDR2 is YFSETQ. The CDR3 protein is CASSFKNTEAFF. Here the CDR3 DNA reads TGCGCCAGCAGCTTTAAGAACACTGAAGCTTTCTTT.

This clone has a single count. The rearrangement joins TRBV4-1 to TRBJ1-4, with D unresolved. Deletions cut 0 bases from V and 3 bases from J, with 5 bases between. CDR1 and CDR2 from the germline V gene are MGHRA and YSYEKL. This CDR3 comprises 14 residues. The CDR3 coding sequence is TGCGCCAGCAGCCAAGATGCGGCTAATGAAAAACTGTTTTTT. Its translation is CASSQDAANEKLFF.

V usage is TRBV27 and J usage is TRBJ1-3; D not resolved. Trimming took 2 bases from V and 4 from J, leaving 12 bases between them. The CDR3 runs to 15 residues. Germline loops: CDR1 MNHEY, CDR2 SMNVEV (reference sequence). CDR3 region: CASSLDYSSGNTIYF. The CDR3 DNA reads as TGTGCCAGCAGTTTAGACTACTCCTCGGGAAACACCATATATTTT.

This clone occurred a few times. The chain recombines TRBV9 with TRBJ1-6; TRBD1 matches 10 bases. V gave up 7 bases and J gave up 11 bases; unmatched junction bases: 6. Germline V CDR1 and CDR2: SGDLS, YYNGEE. This CDR3 comprises 13 residues. The CDR3, as DNA: TGTGCCAGCTCAGAGGGACAGGGGACACCCCTCCACTTT. It yields the protein CASSEGQGTPLHF.

The V call is TRBV5-1, the J call TRBJ1-4, with 8 bases that match TRBD1. V was pared by 4 bases and J by 4 bases, with 6 bases of the junction left unmatched. The CDR3 covers 15 residues. Germline V lookup: CDR1 SGHRS, CDR2 YFSETQ. The CDR3 protein is CASSTTGGGNEKLFF. The DNA for the CDR3 is TGCGCCAGCAGCACCACAGGGGGGGGTAATGAAAAACTGTTTTTT.

The chain employs TRBV7-9 and TRBJ1-3; 7 bases agree with TRBD1. The CDR3 runs 17 residues. V trimming: 0 bases; J trimming: 0 bases; junction bases outside the gene matches: 5. The V gene's germline CDR1 is SEHNR and CDR2 FQNEAQ (reference sequence). The CDR3 spells CASSLASDRTSGNTIYF. In DNA form, the CDR3 reads TGTGCCAGCAGCTTAGCCTCGGACAGGACCTCTGGAAACACCATATATTTT.

The chain joins TRBV6-6 to TRBJ2-5, with TRBD2 matching over 7 bases. V was clipped by 7 bases and J by 4 bases; unmatched bases: 9. CDR1 and CDR2 from the germline V gene are MNHNY and SVGAGI (reference sequence). CDR3 size: 14 residues. The CDR3 protein is CASIQGGLLETQYF. The DNA for the CDR3 is TGTGCCAGCATCCAGGGAGGGCTTTTAGAGACCCAGTACTTC.

This chain uses TRBV25-1 with TRBJ1-3; the match to TRBD1 covers 9 bases. The germline CDR1 and CDR2 sequences are MGHDK and SYGVNS. The CDR3 extends over 14 amino acids. Germline trimming cut 5 bases from V and 4 bases from J; bases unmatched to any gene: 3. The CDR3 nucleotides read TGTGCCAGCAGTAACAGGGGGCAAGGAAACACCATATATTTT. It yields the protein CASSNRGQGNTIYF.

The chain couples TRBV14 to TRBJ1-3, with D possibly matching TRBD1 (6 bases). Trimming cost V 6 bases and J 0 bases, with 21 bases left between them. The germline V gene has CDR1 SGHDN and CDR2 FVKESK. This CDR3 comprises 18 residues. CDR3 loop: CASRGGDGRTFSGNTIYF. The CDR3 coding sequence is TGTGCCAGCAGAGGGGGGGACGGCAGGACATTCTCTGGAAACACCATATATTTT.

This rearrangement joins TRBV27 to TRBJ2-7, with D maybe TRBD2 (5 bases). Per germline, CDR1 MNHEY and CDR2 SMNVEV (reference sequence). Trimming cost V 5 bases and J 5 bases, with 10 bases left between them. The CDR3 runs to 12 residues. CDR3 bases: TGTGCCAGCAGTCGGGGTTCCCACGAGCAGTACTTC. This encodes CASSRGSHEQYF.